This TCR beta chain emerged from a study of early stage breast cancer tumors. Study as a whole: About 70% of the 16 invasive tumors were ER+, PR+ and HER2-. Whole-study results and caveats: Bulk DNA sequencing of unsorted cells missed chain pairing and markers. Compared with adjacent normal breast tissue, tumors showed around 2.7-fold greater T cell density and higher clonality.

Each sample had two DNA replicates, approximately 0.49 ug blood or about 1.5 ug tissue. Clones were sequenced by immunoSEQ multiplex PCR, and TCRdb holds only the in-frame ones, with some missing. This table holds 50,000 or so clones, 65% to 90% found once. About this clone: Its antigen is as yet unknown.

Looked up from germline, CDR1 is SGHTA and CDR2 is FQGTGA. The CDR3 runs to 16 residues. V was clipped by 7 bases and J by 4 bases, with 19 bases between them. The rearrangement joins TRBV7-3 to TRBJ1-4, with D possibly being TRBD1 (6 bases). This receptor was obtained from a person aged 45 to 60 with breast cancer. Sequenced: blood. The CDR3 DNA sequence: TGTGCCAGCATGTTAGGTGGGGGCCGTTTTAATGAAAAACTGTTTTTT. Protein: CASMLGGGRFNEKLFF. Looking up the rest from reference TRBV7-3 and TRBJ1-4 gives the full variable domain: GAGVSQTPSNKVTEKGKYVELRCDPISGHTALYWYRQSLGQGPEFLIYFQGTGAADDSGLPNDRFFAVRPEGSVSTLKIQRTERGDSAVYLCASMLGGGRFNEKLFFGSGTQLSVL.